The present TCR beta chain was sequenced within a study of blood T cell repertoires in COVID-19. The repertoire was sequenced with immunoSEQ multiplex PCR; TCRdb's copy has only in-frame clones and lacks some. The repertoire includes some 280,000 clones, about nine tenths of them detected once, and about 3% sits in the top ten. The junction had 4 bases not matched to a gene; V was cut back by 5 bases and J by 3 bases. In germline, CDR1 is SNHLY, CDR2 FYNNEI. The CDR3 has 16 amino acids. The sample consisted of peripheral blood. The chain has TRBV2 and TRBJ2-1; 13 nucleotides match TRBD2. The receptor was isolated from a woman aged 30 to 39 with active or convalescent COVID-19. In nucleotides, the CDR3 is TGTGCCAGCAGTTCCGGGACTAGCGGGGTCTACAATGAGCAGTTCTTC. Translating gives CASSSGTSGVYNEQFF.